This TCR beta chain was identified in a study of blood T cell repertoires in COVID-19. In the study overall: Italy, Spain and the United States were the sources of the convalescent and acute COVID-19 samples.

Original processing methods: It was from reference gene primer amplification that nucleated cell counts were estimated. Libraries were prepared by immunoSEQ multiplex PCR; TCRdb keeps only in-frame clonotypes and omits some of them. V and J calls plus clone size are reproduced from that table; the DNA served to infer D and trimming. The table includes fewer than 300,000 clones, about 87% detected once. Recruitment covered roughly 22 US areas and drew participants whose ages spanned roughly 18 to 90 years. Cohort assignment relied on participant-reported clinical history. Material: PBMCs or T cells enriched from blood (not recorded which). This clonotype was obtained from a woman aged 40 to 50 with acute COVID-19.

CDR3 sequence (DNA): TGTGCCAGCAGCCAAGATTACGACAGGCGGGGCTACACCTTC. As protein: CASSQDYDRRGYTF. This sequence joins TRBV3-1 (or the pseudogene TRBV3-2) and TRBJ1-2; perhaps TRBD1 as D (6 bases). The germline V gene has CDR1 LGHDT and CDR2 YNNKEL (reference sequence). Trimming left V 0 bases short and J 8 bases short, with 13 bases between. This CDR3 is built from 14 residues.